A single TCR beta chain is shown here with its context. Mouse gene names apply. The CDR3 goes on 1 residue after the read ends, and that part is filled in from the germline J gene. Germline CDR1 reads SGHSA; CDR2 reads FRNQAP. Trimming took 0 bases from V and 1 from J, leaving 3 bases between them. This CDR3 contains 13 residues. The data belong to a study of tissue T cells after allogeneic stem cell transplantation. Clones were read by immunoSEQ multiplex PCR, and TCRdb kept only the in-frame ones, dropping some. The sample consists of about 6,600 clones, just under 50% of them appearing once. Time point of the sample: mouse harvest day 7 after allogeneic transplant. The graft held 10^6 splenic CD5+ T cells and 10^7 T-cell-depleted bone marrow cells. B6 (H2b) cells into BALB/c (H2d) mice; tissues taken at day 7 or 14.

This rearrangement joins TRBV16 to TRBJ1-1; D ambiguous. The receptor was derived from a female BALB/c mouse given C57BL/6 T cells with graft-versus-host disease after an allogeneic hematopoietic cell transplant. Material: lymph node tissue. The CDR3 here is CASSLDINTEVFF. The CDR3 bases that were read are TGTGCAAGCAGCTTAGACATAAACACAGAAGTCTTC.